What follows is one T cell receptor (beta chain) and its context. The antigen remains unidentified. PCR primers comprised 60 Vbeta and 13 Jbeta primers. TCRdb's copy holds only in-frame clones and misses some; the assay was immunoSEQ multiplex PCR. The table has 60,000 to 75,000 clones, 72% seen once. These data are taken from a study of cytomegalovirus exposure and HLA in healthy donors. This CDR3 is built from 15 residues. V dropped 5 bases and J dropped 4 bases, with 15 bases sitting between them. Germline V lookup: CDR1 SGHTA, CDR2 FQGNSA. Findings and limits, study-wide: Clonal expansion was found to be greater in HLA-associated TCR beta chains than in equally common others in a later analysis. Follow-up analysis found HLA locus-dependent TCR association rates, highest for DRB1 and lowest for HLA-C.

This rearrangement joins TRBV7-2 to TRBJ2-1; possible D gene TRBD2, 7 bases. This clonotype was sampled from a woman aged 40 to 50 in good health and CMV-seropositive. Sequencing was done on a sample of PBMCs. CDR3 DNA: TGTGCCAGCAGCGTGGGGGGGCGGGTATACAATGAGCAGTTCTTC. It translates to CASSVGGRVYNEQFF. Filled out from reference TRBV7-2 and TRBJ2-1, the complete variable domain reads GAGVSQSPSNKVTEKGKDVELRCDPISGHTALYWYRQSLGQGLEFLIYFQGNSAPDKSGLPSDRFSAERTGGSVSTLTIQRTQQEDSAVYLCASSVGGRVYNEQFFGPGTRLTVL.